These 10 T cell receptor beta chains were all obtained from the same sample, sequenced in a study of T cell responses to AZD1222 COVID-19 vaccine. The data were produced by immunoSEQ multiplex PCR, yet TCRdb's version contains in-frame clones alone and is incomplete. The sample yields approximately 190,000 clones, over 85% seen once. The specimen was peripheral blood, collected 28 days after the second AZD1222 dose. Every receptor here comes from an adult who received the AZD1222 COVID-19 vaccine.

The chain carries TRBV18 and TRBJ1-5; TRBD1 matches at 12 bases. Germline CDR1 KGHSH, CDR2 LQKENI. There are 16 residues in the CDR3. With 4 bases clipped from V and 4 bases from J, the junction kept 5 bases outside the gene matches. CDR3 in amino acids: CASSQGTGGANQPQHF. The CDR3 DNA is TGTGCCAGCTCACAGGGGACAGGGGGCGCGAATCAGCCCCAGCATTTT.

The chain couples TRBV12-3 or TRBV12-4 to TRBJ2-5; D remains unclear. The J call may be faulty, since TRBJ2-7 better matches the DNA end. CDR3 length: 13 amino acids. In DNA, the CDR3 is TGTGCCAGCAGTTTAGTCAGCTCCTACGAGCAGTACTTC. Translation gives CASSLVSSYEQYF.

The chain has TRBV3-1 (or the pseudogene TRBV3-2) and TRBJ2-3; TRBD1 aligns across 8 bases. Germline assignment: CDR1 LGHDT and CDR2 YNNKEL (reference sequence). The V gene end was trimmed by 4 bases and the J gene end by 6 bases; junction bases not matched to a gene: 0. CDR3 length equals 12 residues. CDR3 in DNA: TGTGCCAGCAGCCGACAGGGGGATACGCAGTATTTT. Its translation is CASSRQGDTQYF.

The V gene is TRBV27, the J gene TRBJ2-7; the match to TRBD1 covers 7 bases. J was trimmed by 2 bases and V by 5 bases; bases with no gene match: 15. The CDR3 consists of 17 residues. CDR1 is MNHEY and CDR2 is SMNVEV in the germline V gene (reference sequence). CDR3 DNA: TGTGCCAGCAGTCGCATCCAGACCGGGACAGCCCCCTACGAGCAGTACTTC. This codes for CASSRIQTGTAPYEQYF.

V gene TRBV28 combines with J gene TRBJ1-5, with D tentatively TRBD1 (5 bases). Trimming shortened V by 8 bases and J by 5 bases, and 10 bases separated the two germline ends. CDR3 length equals 12 residues. CDR1 and CDR2 from the germline V gene are MDHEN and SYDVKM. This CDR3 reads CASGWGDQPQHF. The DNA for the CDR3 is TGTGCCAGCGGTTGGGGGGATCAGCCCCAGCATTTT.

This chain links TRBV6-6 with TRBJ2-1; D possibly corresponds to TRBD2 (6 bases). The V end was cut by 4 bases, the J end by 0 bases, with 10 bases between. Germline V gene lookup returns CDR1 MNHNY and CDR2 SVGAGI (reference sequence). The CDR3 sequence is 15 residues long. DNA for the CDR3: TGTGCCAGCAGTTGGGGGGAGAGCTCCTACAATGAGCAGTTCTTC. This gives the protein CASSWGESSYNEQFF.

The chain uses TRBV7-2 and TRBJ1-2; the match to TRBD1 covers 10 bases. Germline V gives CDR1 SGHTA, CDR2 FQGNSA. The CDR3 length is 17 residues. The ends lost 5 bases at V and 1 base at J; junction bases unmatched: 10. CDR3: CASSLSGGTGDNYGYTF. CDR3 nucleotide sequence: TGTGCCAGCAGCCTCTCAGGGGGGACAGGGGATAACTATGGCTACACCTTC.

This chain connects TRBV7-2 to TRBJ1-3; possible D gene TRBD1, 5 bases. CDR1 and CDR2 (germline): SGHTA, FQGNSA. This CDR3 is built from 15 residues. Trimming took 5 bases from V and 0 from J, leaving 11 bases between them. The CDR3 coding sequence is TGTGCCAGCAGCCCGGGGGGAGGCTCTGGAAACACCATATATTTT. Encoded protein: CASSPGGGSGNTIYF.

The V call is TRBV4-1, the J call TRBJ1-1; D gene unclear. Trimming took off 1 base at V and 1 base at J, with 7 bases between the two ends. The V gene's germline CDR1 is MGHRA and CDR2 YSYEKL. The CDR3 runs to 14 residues. This chain's CDR3 is CASSQGAENTEAFF. The CDR3 DNA follows: TGCGCCAGCAGCCAAGGGGCGGAGAACACTGAAGCTTTCTTT.

The CDR3 here is CASSLLGQGTDTQYF. CDR3 DNA: TGTGCCAGTAGTCTGCTCGGACAGGGCACAGATACGCAGTATTTT. The chain recombines TRBV19 with TRBJ2-3, with TRBD1 identical over 7 bases. The germline V gene encodes CDR1 LNHDA and CDR2 SQIVND (reference sequence). CDR3 size: 15 residues. V was clipped by 5 bases and J by 1 base; unmatched bases: 6.